Listed here are 3 T cell receptor beta chains from one sample, sequenced in a study of early T cells in non-severe SARS-CoV-2 infection. TCRdb called the 5' RACE reads again in MiXCR, with one record for every CDR3 protein. Here the sample spans 42,000 or so distinct CDR3 sequences, about 9.9% being singletons. Sequenced: whole blood. All receptors come from an adult who was a healthcare worker with PCR-confirmed SARS-CoV-2 infection or an uninfected control (not recorded which).

This chain joins TRBV11-2 and TRBJ2-1; D gene ambiguous. CDR1 is SGHAT, CDR2 FQNNGV, per germline. There are 18 residues in the CDR3. Deletions cut 5 bases from V and 0 bases from J, with 20 bases between. CDR3 nucleotide sequence: TGTGCCAGCAGCCTGACATTGCCCGGGCTCAGCTCCTACAATGAGCAGTTCTTC. It encodes CASSLTLPGLSSYNEQFF.

In this sample, this clonotype turned up a few times. The chain combines TRBV28 with TRBJ1-1; 8 positions match TRBD1. Germline V gene lookup returns CDR1 MDHEN and CDR2 SYDVKM. The CDR3 consists of 16 residues. Losses at the gene ends were 4 bases for V and 1 base for J; bases not matched to a gene: 8. CDR3 residues: CASSSPDRGWNTEAFF. For the CDR3, the DNA is TGTGCCAGCAGTTCTCCAGACAGGGGATGGAACACTGAAGCTTTCTTT.

In this sample, this clonotype turned up many times. The rearrangement uses TRBV28 and TRBJ1-1; 7 nucleotides match TRBD1. Germline CDR1 is MDHEN and CDR2 is SYDVKM. This CDR3 is 17 amino acids long. After removal of 7 bases from V and 6 bases from J, the junction contained 20 bases not matched to a gene. The CDR3 is CASTLGGGGQRRAEAFF. The DNA of the CDR3 is TGTGCCAGCACCTTGGGAGGGGGCGGTCAGAGGAGGGCTGAAGCTTTCTTT.